One sample yielded the 7 T cell receptor beta chains listed below, sequenced in a study of regulatory T cells in long-lasting Graves disease. CDR3-region Arm-PCR and iRepertoire HTBI primers produced the TCR beta libraries. A single record per CDR3 protein comes from TCRdb applying MiXCR to the multiplex PCR reads. The sample consists of around 400,000 distinct CDR3 sequences, around 15% of them appearing once. Time point given: newly diagnosed GD, antithyroid drugs for less than 3 months. From RNA extracted from PBMCs, the TCR library was made. Sequenced here: peripheral blood mononuclear cells (PBMCs), sampled at new diagnosis, from a patient treated with antithyroid drugs. These receptors originate from a female donor with Graves disease.

This clonotype has more than one count but fewer than ten. V usage is TRBV28 and J usage is TRBJ2-7; TRBD1 agrees at 12 bases. The CDR3 is 15 amino acids. V lost 5 bases to trimming and J lost 3 bases; unmatched junction nucleotides: 5. Germline values: CDR1 MDHEN, CDR2 SYDVKM. CDR3 DNA sequence: TGTGCCAGCAGTCCCGGGACAGGGGGCCTCTACGAGCAGTACTTC. Residues: CASSPGTGGLYEQYF.

At least ten counts were recorded for this clonotype. Given a much more abundant clone one base away, this may be a read error. This chain links TRBV27 with TRBJ1-1; D remains unclear. The CDR3 loop spans 11 amino acids. In germline, CDR1 is MNHEY, CDR2 SMNVEV (reference sequence). The V end lost 7 bases, the J end lost 0 bases, and 3 bases lay between the germline ends. The CDR3: CASKLNTEAFF. CDR3 coding DNA: TGTGCCAGCAAATTGAACACTGAAGCTTTCTTT.

This clonotype was seen many times. The chain links TRBV12-3 or TRBV12-4 to TRBJ2-7, with 9 bases identical to TRBD1. This CDR3 has 17 amino acids. Trimming cost V 4 bases and J 0 bases; bases outside gene matches: 10. In nucleotides, the CDR3 is TGTGCCAGCAGTTCGGACAGGGGTTTAAGAAGCTCCTACGAGCAGTACTTC. As protein: CASSSDRGLRSSYEQYF.

The table lists this clonotype with a few counts. The rearrangement uses TRBV7-2 and TRBJ2-2; D perhaps matches TRBD2 (5 bases). The V and J ends lost 1 base and 7 bases respectively, with 7 bases between them. Per germline, CDR1 SGHTA and CDR2 FQGNSA. The CDR3 has 13 residues. The CDR3: CASSLVTNGELFF. CDR3 DNA sequence: TGTGCCAGCAGCTTAGTGACTAACGGGGAGCTGTTTTTT.

Many counts were recorded for this clonotype. V and J are TRBV20-1 and TRBJ1-2, with 9 bases matching TRBD1. The CDR3 is 15 amino acids. The V segment lost 2 bases and the J segment 0 bases; nucleotides outside the gene matches: 4. CDR1 is DFQATT and CDR2 is SNEGSKA in the germline V gene (reference sequence). The CDR3 bases are TGCAGTGCTAGAACAGGGGGCTCGGCTAACTATGGCTACACCTTC. The encoded protein is CSARTGGSANYGYTF.

This clonotype was seen ten or more times. The chain carries TRBV2 and TRBJ1-5; no definite D call. The CDR3 covers 14 residues. Trimming shortened V by 3 bases and J by 0 bases, and 6 bases separated the two germline ends. Germline CDR1 and CDR2: SNHLY and FYNNEI. The DNA for the CDR3 is TGTGCCAGCAGTGATGCCCATAGCAATCAGCCCCAGCATTTT. Translated: CASSDAHSNQPQHF.

This clonotype was detected ten times or more. The chain joins TRBV2 to TRBJ1-5; the D is unclear. There are 14 residues in the CDR3. Germline assignment: CDR1 SNHLY and CDR2 FYNNEI. V lost 10 bases and J lost 3, with 16 bases in between. The CDR3 is CATSAGRNNQPQHF. The CDR3 DNA reads as TGTGCCACCTCGGCGGGCAGGAACAATCAGCCCCAGCATTTT. Together with reference TRBV2 and TRBJ1-5, the CDR3 gives the full variable domain: EPEVTQTPSHQVTQMGQEVILRCVPISNHLYFYWYRQILGQKVEFLVSFYNNEISEKSEIFDDQFSVERPDGSNFTLKIRSTKLEDSAMYFCATSAGRNNQPQHFGDGTRLSIL.